A single sample gave rise to the 7 T cell receptor beta chains below, sequenced in a study of early T cells in non-severe SARS-CoV-2 infection. In TCRdb, the 5' RACE reads were re-called with MiXCR into one record per CDR3 protein. The table includes about 130,000 distinct CDR3 sequences, 14% to 15% detected once. The sequencing sample was made of whole blood. The receptors come from an adult who was a healthcare worker with PCR-confirmed SARS-CoV-2 infection or an uninfected control (not recorded which).

The rearrangement links TRBV24-1 to TRBJ1-1; D unclear. Deletions cut 2 bases from V and 1 base from J, with 4 bases between. The CDR3 loop spans 13 amino acids. Germline V gene data show CDR1 as KGHDR and CDR2 as SFDVKD. CDR3 DNA: TGTGCCACCAGTGATTCGAGGAACACTGAAGCTTTCTTT. It specifies CATSDSRNTEAFF.

This clonotype was found a few times. This chain joins TRBV6-5 and TRBJ2-1; a weak D match, TRBD1 (5 bases). The germline V and J ends were trimmed by 5 bases and 6 bases, with 11 bases remaining between them. Germline lookup yields CDR1 MNHEY and CDR2 SVGAGI. The CDR3 is 13 amino acids. The CDR3 coding sequence is TGTGCCAGCAGTCGACGACAGATCAATGAGCAGTTCTTC. Translation: CASSRRQINEQFF.

This chain connects TRBV29-1 to TRBJ1-1, with D possibly matching TRBD1 (6 bases). V shed 7 bases and J shed 4 bases, with 10 bases lying between them. In germline, CDR1 is SQVTM, CDR2 ANQGSEA. The CDR3 consists of 11 residues. The CDR3 is CSGTVSTEAFF. Written as DNA, the CDR3 is TGCAGCGGGACAGTAAGCACTGAAGCTTTCTTT.

V usage is TRBV29-1 and J usage is TRBJ2-3; TRBD2 might be the D (5 bases). The V end lost 7 bases, the J end lost 4 bases, and 12 bases lay between the germline ends. The germline V gene encodes CDR1 SQVTM and CDR2 ANQGSEA. CDR3 size: 12 residues. Here the CDR3 DNA reads TGCAGCGCCGAGAGGGCGGCAGATACGCAGTATTTT. This gives the protein CSAERAADTQYF.

This clonotype was seen only a few times. The chain is built from TRBV10-1 and TRBJ2-3; 7 nucleotides match TRBD2. The length of the CDR3 is 14 residues. V lost 6 bases and J lost 0; bases outside the gene matches: 3. Germline V gene lookup returns CDR1 WNHNN and CDR2 SYGVQD (reference sequence). CDR3: CASSYGGSTDTQYF. In DNA, the CDR3 is TGCGCCAGCAGCTACGGGGGGAGCACAGATACGCAGTATTTT.

The V gene is TRBV19, the J gene TRBJ2-2, with TRBD2 matching 9 bases. The CDR3 totals 15 residues. V lost 7 bases and J lost 2; bases outside the gene matches: 5. The germline gives CDR1 LNHDA, CDR2 SQIVND (reference sequence). CDR3 protein: CASNRAGGNTGELFF. Written as DNA, the CDR3 is TGTGCCAGTAACCGAGCGGGGGGCAACACCGGGGAGCTGTTTTTT.

The table lists this clonotype with a few counts. This chain joins TRBV7-2 and TRBJ1-1; no clear D. V lost 7 bases and J 0 bases, leaving 12 bases between the germline ends. From germline, CDR1 is SGHTA and CDR2 FQGNSA. The CDR3 is 14 residues long. The DNA of the CDR3 is TGTGCCAGCATGGCAGGAAACTTGAACACTGAAGCTTTCTTT. The encoded protein is CASMAGNLNTEAFF.